What follows is one TCR beta chain and its context. Antigen specificity is unknown. Combining a sample-barcoded 5' primer with a J-beta primer mix, a second PCR ran for about 7 to 11 cycles. Every sample returned 2.5 million or more CDR3-containing paired-end reads. TCRdb used MiXCR to reprocess the 5' RACE reads, holding one entry per CDR3 protein. The sample carries roughly 800,000 distinct CDR3 sequences, about 62% recorded once. Germline V lookup: CDR1 MNHEY, CDR2 SVGAGI. The CDR3 runs 14 residues. The source of the sample is a study of blood T cells in healthy people across ages. Study-level points and caveats: Long-lived donors exceeded aged donors in naive CD4+ cells and diversity. Roughly linear declines in TCR beta diversity per million T cells occurred with age.

Every donor contributed roughly 10 milliliters of peripheral blood by blood draw. The specimen was blood. This TCR came from a man aged 25 to 45 in good health. This sequence joins TRBV6-5 and TRBJ2-5, with a tentative D call TRBD1 (5 bases). The J call may be in error: the DNA end matches TRBJ2-7 better. CDR3 amino acids: CASSYAARAYEQYF. CDR3 in DNA: TGTGCCAGCAGTTACGCGGCCAGGGCCTACGAGCAGTACTTC.